Listed here are 6 T cell receptor beta chains from one sample, sequenced in a study of cytomegalovirus exposure and HLA in healthy donors. The PCR used 60 Vbeta and 13 Jbeta primers. Method: immunoSEQ multiplex PCR; TCRdb's copy keeps in-frame clones and lacks some. The sample lists just over 150,000 clones, around 84% occurring once. Source material: PBMCs. Source of these receptors: a man aged 50 or older in good health and CMV-seropositive.

This rearrangement joins TRBV5-1 to TRBJ2-7; 11 bases map to TRBD2. The germline CDR1 and CDR2 sequences are SGHRS and YFSETQ. With V trimmed by 4 bases and J by 3 bases, 6 bases remained unmatched. The CDR3 runs 15 residues. The CDR3 here is CASSRGTSGDYEQYV. Here the CDR3 DNA reads TGCGCCAGCAGCCGCGGGACTAGCGGAGACTACGAGCAGTACGTC.

This chain links TRBV6-5 with TRBJ2-2; D unresolved. Between the trimmed V and J ends, which lost 4 bases and 4 bases, there was a span of 10 bases. The length of the CDR3 is 14 residues. CDR1 is MNHEY and CDR2 is SVGAGI in the germline V gene. CDR3 region: CASSLLGGTGELFF. The DNA for the CDR3 is TGTGCCAGCAGTTTACTCGGCGGCACCGGGGAGCTGTTTTTT.

The rearrangement links TRBV9 to TRBJ1-1, with D perhaps matching TRBD1 (6 bases). V gave up 4 bases and J gave up 0 bases, with 13 bases separating them. Germline CDR1 reads SGDLS; CDR2 reads YYNGEE. The CDR3 runs to 15 residues. The CDR3 loop is CASSLIQGMNTEAFF. The CDR3 coding sequence is TGTGCCAGCAGCTTAATACAGGGCATGAACACTGAAGCTTTCTTT.

The V gene is TRBV6-1, the J gene TRBJ1-5; 7 positions match TRBD1. The V gene end was trimmed by 6 bases and the J gene end by 3 bases; junction bases not matched to a gene: 8. CDR1 and CDR2 (germline): MNHNS, SASEGT. The CDR3 is 15 amino acids. The CDR3 region has the DNA TGTGCCAGCAGCGCCGGGACAGCTAACAATCAGCCCCAGCATTTT. Translated, it gives CASSAGTANNQPQHF.

The chain combines TRBV5-1 with TRBJ2-2, with 9 bases fitting TRBD2. V shed 1 base and J 4 bases; nucleotides not matched to a gene: 14. CDR1 and CDR2 from the germline V gene are SGHRS and YFSETQ. This CDR3 region has 19 residues. The CDR3 here is CASSLLAPVETSGTGELFF. Written as DNA, the CDR3 is TGCGCCAGCAGCTTGCTGGCTCCTGTTGAGACTAGCGGCACCGGGGAGCTGTTTTTT.

The chain employs TRBV5-1 and TRBJ2-7; D might be TRBD1 (6 bases). Deletions cut 4 bases from V and 5 bases from J, with 10 bases between. CDR1 and CDR2 from the germline V gene are SGHRS and YFSETQ. This CDR3 has 12 amino acids. The DNA for the CDR3 is TGCGCCAGCAGCCAAGAGGGGGACGAGCAGTACTTC. Translating gives CASSQEGDEQYF.